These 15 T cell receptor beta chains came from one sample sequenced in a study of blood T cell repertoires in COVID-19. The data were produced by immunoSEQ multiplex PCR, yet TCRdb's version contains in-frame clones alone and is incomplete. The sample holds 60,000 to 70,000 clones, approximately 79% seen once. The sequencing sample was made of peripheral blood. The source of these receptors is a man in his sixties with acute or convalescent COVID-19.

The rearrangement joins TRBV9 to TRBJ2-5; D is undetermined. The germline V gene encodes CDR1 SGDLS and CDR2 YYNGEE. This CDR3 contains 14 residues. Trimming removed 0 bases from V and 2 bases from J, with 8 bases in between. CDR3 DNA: TGTGCCAGCAGCGTAGAGGCAGGACAAGAGACCCAGTACTTC. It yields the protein CASSVEAGQETQYF.

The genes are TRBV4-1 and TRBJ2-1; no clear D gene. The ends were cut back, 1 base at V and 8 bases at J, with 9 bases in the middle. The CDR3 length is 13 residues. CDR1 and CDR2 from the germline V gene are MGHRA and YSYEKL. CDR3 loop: CASSQVRFHEQFF. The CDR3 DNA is TGCGCCAGCAGCCAAGTGAGGTTCCATGAGCAGTTCTTC.

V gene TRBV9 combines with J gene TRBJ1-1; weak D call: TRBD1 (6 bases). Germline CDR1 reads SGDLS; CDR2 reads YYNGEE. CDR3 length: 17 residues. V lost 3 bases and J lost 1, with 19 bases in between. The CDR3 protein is CASSAALGTRKNTEAFF. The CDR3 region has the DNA TGTGCCAGCAGCGCAGCCTTGGGGACAAGGAAGAACACTGAAGCTTTCTTT.

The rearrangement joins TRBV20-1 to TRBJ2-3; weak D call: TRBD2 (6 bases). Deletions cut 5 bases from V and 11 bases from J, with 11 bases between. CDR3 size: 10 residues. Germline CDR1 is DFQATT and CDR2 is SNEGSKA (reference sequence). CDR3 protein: CSAHAGRQYF. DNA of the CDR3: TGCAGTGCTCATGCCGGGAGGCAGTATTTT.

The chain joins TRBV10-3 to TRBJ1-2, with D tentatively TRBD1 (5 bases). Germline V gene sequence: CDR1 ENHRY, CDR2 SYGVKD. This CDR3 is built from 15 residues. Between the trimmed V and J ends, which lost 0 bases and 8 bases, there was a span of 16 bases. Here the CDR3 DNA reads TGTGCCATCAGTGAGTCGCCGGGCAGGGTAGAAGGCTACACCTTC. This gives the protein CAISESPGRVEGYTF.

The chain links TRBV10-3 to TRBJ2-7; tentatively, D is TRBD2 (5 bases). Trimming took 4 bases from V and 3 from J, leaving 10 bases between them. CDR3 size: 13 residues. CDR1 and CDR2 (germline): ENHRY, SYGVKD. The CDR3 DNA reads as TGTGCCATCAGTGTGGGAGAACGCTACGAGCAGTACGTC. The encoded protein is CAISVGERYEQYV.

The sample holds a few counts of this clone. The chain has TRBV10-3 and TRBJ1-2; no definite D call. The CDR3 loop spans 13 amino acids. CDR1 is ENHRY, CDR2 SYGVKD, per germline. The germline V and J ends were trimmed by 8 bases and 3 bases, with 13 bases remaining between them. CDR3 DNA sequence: TGTGCCATCCAGCGCCGGAAAGACTATGGCTACACCTTC. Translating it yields CAIQRRKDYGYTF.

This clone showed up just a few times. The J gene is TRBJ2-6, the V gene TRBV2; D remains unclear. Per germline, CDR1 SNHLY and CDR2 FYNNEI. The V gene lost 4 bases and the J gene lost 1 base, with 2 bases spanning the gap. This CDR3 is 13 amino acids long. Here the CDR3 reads CASSVSGANVLTF. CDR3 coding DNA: TGTGCCAGCAGTGTATCTGGGGCCAACGTCCTGACTTTC.

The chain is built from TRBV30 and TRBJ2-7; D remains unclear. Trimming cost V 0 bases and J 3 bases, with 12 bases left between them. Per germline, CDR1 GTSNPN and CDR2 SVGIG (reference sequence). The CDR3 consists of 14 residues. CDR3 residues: CAWSVRLVGYEQYF. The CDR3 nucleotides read TGTGCCTGGAGTGTAAGGCTAGTTGGCTACGAGCAGTACTTC.

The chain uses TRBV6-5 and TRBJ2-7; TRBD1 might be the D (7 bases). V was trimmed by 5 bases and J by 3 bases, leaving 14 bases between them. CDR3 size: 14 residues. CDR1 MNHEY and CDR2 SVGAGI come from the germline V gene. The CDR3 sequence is CASSRRDSRYEQYF. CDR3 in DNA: TGTGCCAGCAGTAGGAGGGACAGCCGCTACGAGCAGTACTTC.

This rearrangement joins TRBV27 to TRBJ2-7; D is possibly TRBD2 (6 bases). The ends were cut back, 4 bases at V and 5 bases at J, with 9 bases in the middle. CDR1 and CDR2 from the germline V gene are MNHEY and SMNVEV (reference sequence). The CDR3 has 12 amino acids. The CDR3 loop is CASSSGGDEQYV. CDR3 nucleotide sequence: TGTGCCAGCAGTTCCGGAGGGGACGAGCAGTACGTC.

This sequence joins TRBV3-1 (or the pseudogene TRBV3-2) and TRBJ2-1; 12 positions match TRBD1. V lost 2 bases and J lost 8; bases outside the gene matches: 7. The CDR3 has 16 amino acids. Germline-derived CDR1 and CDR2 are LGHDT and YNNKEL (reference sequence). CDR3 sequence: CASSQFPGQGAHEQFF. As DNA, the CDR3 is TGTGCCAGCAGCCAATTTCCGGGACAGGGGGCGCATGAGCAGTTCTTC.

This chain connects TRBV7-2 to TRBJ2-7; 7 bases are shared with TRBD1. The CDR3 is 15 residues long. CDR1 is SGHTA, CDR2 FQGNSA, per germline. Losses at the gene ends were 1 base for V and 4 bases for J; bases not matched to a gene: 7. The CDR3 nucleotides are TGTGCCAGCAGCTTAGGCCGGACAGGAGTTTACGAGCAGTACTTC. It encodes CASSLGRTGVYEQYF. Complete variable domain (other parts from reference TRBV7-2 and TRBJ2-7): GAGVSQSPSNKVTEKGKDVELRCDPISGHTALYWYRQSLGQGLEFLIYFQGNSAPDKSGLPSDRFSAERTGGSVSTLTIQRTQQEDSAVYLCASSLGRTGVYEQYFGPGTRLTVT.

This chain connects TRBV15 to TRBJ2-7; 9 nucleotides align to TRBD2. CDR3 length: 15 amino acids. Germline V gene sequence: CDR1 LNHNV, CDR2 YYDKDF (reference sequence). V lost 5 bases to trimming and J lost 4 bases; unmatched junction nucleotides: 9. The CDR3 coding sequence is TGTGCCACCAGCCTTTCTTCTAGCGGGGAATACGAGCAGTACTTC. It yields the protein CATSLSSSGEYEQYF.

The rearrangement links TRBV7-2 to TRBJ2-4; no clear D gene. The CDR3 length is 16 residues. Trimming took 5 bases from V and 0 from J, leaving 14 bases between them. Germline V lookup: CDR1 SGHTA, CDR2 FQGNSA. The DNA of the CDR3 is TGTGCCAGCAGCCCTAGTCTGCTCGTAGCCAAAAACATTCAGTACTTC. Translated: CASSPSLLVAKNIQYF.